Presented here are 10 T cell receptor beta chains from one specimen sequenced in a study of CD8 T cells in Susac syndrome. RNA was extracted with the RNeasy kit, and a quantity of about 0.45 to 1 ug was reverse transcribed using random hexamers. TCRdb re-analysed the immunoSEQ multiplex PCR reads in MiXCR, keeping a single row per CDR3 protein. The sample shows fewer than 350,000 distinct CDR3 sequences, about 88% of them seen only once. Sequencing used CD8+ T cells from PBMCs. The receptors stem from a human donor with multiple sclerosis.

This chain connects TRBV27 to TRBJ2-7; 9 nucleotides match TRBD1. Germline CDR1 reads MNHEY; CDR2 reads SMNVEV (reference sequence). V trimming: 5 bases; J trimming: 3 bases; junction bases outside the gene matches: 8. This CDR3 region has 15 residues. CDR3 in amino acids: CASSPTWTGDYEQYF. CDR3 nucleotides: TGTGCCAGCAGTCCAACCTGGACAGGGGACTACGAGCAGTACTTC.

For the CDR3, the DNA is TGCAGTGCTAGAGGCTACAGGGGACAACAAGAGACCCAGTACTTC. Its translation is CSARGYRGQQETQYF. This chain connects TRBV20-1 to TRBJ2-5; 7 bases are a match to TRBD1. Per the germline V gene, CDR1 is DFQATT and CDR2 is SNEGSKA (reference sequence). This CDR3 is built from 15 residues. J gave up 2 bases and V 1 base, and 7 bases lay outside the gene matches.

This clonotype has more than one count but fewer than ten. CDR3 residues: CASSSRGSSYNEQFF. In nucleotides, the CDR3 is TGTGCCAGCAGCTCCCGGGGGAGCTCCTACAATGAGCAGTTCTTC. J is TRBJ2-1 and V is TRBV7-8; D possibly corresponds to TRBD2 (6 bases). V was shortened by 4 bases and J by 0 bases, with 10 bases between the two germline ends. Germline CDR1 and CDR2: SGHVS and FQNEAQ. The CDR3 length is 15 residues.

CDR3 loop: CASSVGTSGIRGFYEQYF. CDR3 coding DNA: TGTGCCAGCAGCGTTGGGACTAGCGGAATACGAGGGTTCTACGAGCAGTACTTC. The chain couples TRBV25-1 to TRBJ2-7, with 11 bases fitting TRBD2. V lost 6 bases to trimming and J lost 3 bases; unmatched junction nucleotides: 16. Germline V CDR1 and CDR2: MGHDK, SYGVNS. The CDR3 sequence is 18 residues long.

The chain combines TRBV20-1 with TRBJ2-1; D is possibly TRBD2 (6 bases). In germline, CDR1 is DFQATT, CDR2 SNEGSKA (reference sequence). The CDR3 sequence is 14 residues long. Between the trimmed V and J ends, which lost 1 base and 5 bases, there was a span of 12 bases. The CDR3 sequence is CSARGSGLNNEQFF. The CDR3 DNA is TGCAGTGCTAGAGGGAGCGGGCTCAACAATGAGCAGTTCTTC.

The chain combines TRBV5-6 with TRBJ1-5, with D uncertain. The V end was cut by 3 bases, the J end by 3 bases, with 7 bases between. The CDR3 covers 13 residues. Germline V gene lookup returns CDR1 SGHDT and CDR2 YYEEEE. CDR3 nucleotide sequence: TGTGCCAGCAGCTCGGACGTCAATCAGCCCCAGCATTTT. Translated, it gives CASSSDVNQPQHF.

The rearrangement uses TRBV3-1 and TRBJ2-5; 10 bases agree with TRBD2. This CDR3 is built from 16 residues. Germline CDR1 and CDR2: LGHDT and YNNKEL (reference sequence). The junction had 4 bases not matched to a gene; V was cut back by 1 base and J by 2 bases. CDR3 sequence: CASSQVPSGGQETQYF. The CDR3 DNA reads TGTGCCAGCAGCCAAGTACCTAGCGGGGGACAAGAGACCCAGTACTTC.

V is TRBV7-2 and J is TRBJ2-7; D gene unclear. Germline V CDR1 and CDR2: SGHTA, FQGNSA. Trimming cost V 1 base and J 3 bases, with 10 bases left between them. The CDR3 is 14 amino acids. CDR3 region: CASSLGYSHYEQYF. The DNA for the CDR3 is TGTGCCAGCAGCTTAGGTTACAGCCACTACGAGCAGTACTTC.

The V and J genes are TRBV7-9 and TRBJ1-1; D is perhaps TRBD1 (6 bases). V gave up 5 bases and J gave up 0 bases, with 13 bases separating them. Germline CDR1 and CDR2: SEHNR and FQNEAQ (reference sequence). The CDR3 contains 15 residues. This CDR3 is CASSISTGMNTEAFF. CDR3 coding DNA: TGTGCCAGCAGCATATCGACAGGAATGAACACTGAAGCTTTCTTT.

The gene calls are TRBV4-3 and TRBJ2-1; 10 bases agree with TRBD2. Germline V gives CDR1 LGHNA, CDR2 YSLEER. This CDR3 has 16 residues. The V gene end was trimmed by 1 base and the J gene end by 4 bases; junction bases not matched to a gene: 4. The CDR3 loop reads CASSQGVAGGYNEQFF. The DNA of the CDR3 is TGCGCCAGCAGCCAAGGGGTAGCGGGAGGTTACAATGAGCAGTTCTTC.